Listed here are 32 T cell receptor beta chains from one sample, sequenced in a study of T cell repertoires in cytomegalovirus infection. TCRdb independently ran MiXCR on the reads; one entry per CDR3 protein. The data contain roughly 280,000 distinct CDR3 sequences, approximately 8.3% of them singletons. Sequencing input: PBMCs. The source of these receptors is a human donor in good health (CMV status not recorded). Some clones in this sample may be carry-over from other donors' samples.

This clonotype was counted many times. The V gene is TRBV7-2, the J gene TRBJ1-3; weak D call: TRBD1 (5 bases). V shed 5 bases and J shed 4 bases, with 18 bases lying between them. Germline CDR1 is SGHTA and CDR2 is FQGNSA. This CDR3 is built from 16 residues. The CDR3 region has the DNA TGTGCCAGCAGCACTTCGACAGCCTCGGGAGGAAACACCATATATTTT. This encodes CASSTSTASGGNTIYF.

This clonotype was counted at least ten times. The chain joins TRBV7-2 to TRBJ1-3; D gene ambiguous. CDR1 is SGHTA and CDR2 is FQGNSA in the germline V gene. V gave up 7 bases and J gave up 1 base, with 11 bases separating them. CDR3 size: 14 residues. Here the CDR3 reads CASKQGPSGNTIYF. The CDR3 region has the DNA TGTGCCAGCAAACAAGGGCCTTCTGGAAACACCATATATTTT.

A few counts support this clonotype. This chain uses TRBV11-3 with TRBJ2-2, with a possible D match to TRBD1 (5 bases). The CDR3 loop spans 14 amino acids. Germline-derived CDR1 and CDR2 are SGHNT and YENEEA. The V and J ends lost 2 bases and 6 bases respectively, with 10 bases between them. CDR3 sequence: CASSLKGFAGELFF. For the CDR3, the DNA is TGTGCCAGCAGCTTAAAGGGGTTCGCCGGGGAGCTGTTTTTT.

In this sample, this clonotype turned up many times. The chain couples TRBV20-1 to TRBJ2-2; 11 nucleotides match TRBD2. The CDR3 length is 17 residues. With 6 bases clipped from V and 2 bases from J, the junction kept 11 bases outside the gene matches. Germline CDR1 and CDR2: DFQATT and SNEGSKA (reference sequence). In DNA form, the CDR3 reads TGCAGTGCCATACCGGGACTAGCGGAATTTAACACCGGGGAGCTGTTTTTT. This translates into CSAIPGLAEFNTGELFF.

This clonotype occurred a few times. This chain uses TRBV18 with TRBJ1-4; TRBD1 matches 9 bases. The CDR3 is 15 amino acids. Germline CDR1 reads KGHSH; CDR2 reads LQKENI. The V gene end was trimmed by 8 bases and the J gene end by 0 bases; junction bases not matched to a gene: 4. CDR3 protein: CASATGGATNEKLFF. Here the CDR3 DNA reads TGTGCCAGCGCTACAGGGGGCGCAACTAATGAAAAACTGTTTTTT.

V usage is TRBV5-1 and J usage is TRBJ2-1; 9 bases map to TRBD1. J lost 8 bases, V lost 4 bases, and 7 bases had no gene match. Germline CDR1 and CDR2: SGHRS and YFSETQ. The CDR3 loop spans 14 amino acids. This chain's CDR3 is CASSVDRGTDEQFF. The DNA of the CDR3 is TGCGCCAGCAGCGTGGACAGGGGAACTGATGAGCAGTTCTTC.

This clonotype came up many times. The chain is built from TRBV6-6 and TRBJ2-7; D is possibly TRBD1 or TRBD2 (5 bases each). Per the germline V gene, CDR1 is MNHNY and CDR2 is SVGAGI (reference sequence). This CDR3 is built from 14 residues. V lost 0 bases to trimming and J lost 2 bases, with 8 bases between them. DNA of the CDR3: TGTGCCAGCAGTTACTCGAGGGGAGCCTACGAGCAGTACTTC. Protein: CASSYSRGAYEQYF.

This clonotype is labeled as medium-sized. This chain links TRBV7-2 with TRBJ1-5; weak D call: TRBD1 (5 bases). The V and J ends lost 5 bases and 6 bases respectively, with 11 bases between them. The CDR3 extends over 13 amino acids. Looked up from germline, CDR1 is SGHTA and CDR2 is FQGNSA. CDR3: CASSAGRGQPQHF. Written as DNA, the CDR3 is TGTGCCAGCAGCGCCGGGAGGGGTCAGCCCCAGCATTTT.

The J gene is TRBJ1-5, the V gene TRBV20-1; possible D gene TRBD1, 5 bases. The CDR3 sequence is 12 residues long. V dropped 2 bases and J dropped 7 bases, with 9 bases sitting between them. The germline CDR1 and CDR2 sequences are DFQATT and SNEGSKA (reference sequence). CDR3: CSARWGEQPQHF. The CDR3 DNA sequence: TGCAGTGCTAGATGGGGGGAACAGCCCCAGCATTTT.

This clonotype occurred a few times. The gene calls are TRBV7-9 and TRBJ2-7, with TRBD1 matching 9 bases. The CDR3 has 14 residues. V was clipped by 2 bases and J by 5 bases; unmatched bases: 4. Germline V gene sequence: CDR1 SEHNR, CDR2 FQNEAQ (reference sequence). This CDR3 is CASSLLDRGHEQYF. The CDR3 DNA sequence: TGTGCCAGCAGCTTACTGGACAGGGGCCACGAGCAGTACTTC.

The chain is built from TRBV5-1 and TRBJ2-6; 8 nucleotides line up with TRBD1. Germline loops: CDR1 SGHRS, CDR2 YFSETQ. The CDR3 sequence is 16 residues long. The ends lost 4 bases at V and 5 bases at J; junction bases unmatched: 8. CDR3 loop: CASSKGQDVWANVLTF. Here the CDR3 DNA reads TGCGCCAGCAGCAAGGGACAGGACGTATGGGCCAACGTCCTGACTTTC. The full variable domain, completed using reference TRBV5-1 and TRBJ2-6, is KAGVTQTPRYLIKTRGQQVTLSCSPISGHRSVSWYQQTPGQGLQFLFEYFSETQRNKGNFPGRFSGRQFSNSRSEMNVSTLELGDSALYLCASSKGQDVWANVLTFGAGSRLTVL.

V gene TRBV6-2 or TRBV6-3 combines with J gene TRBJ2-1; TRBD2 aligns across 11 bases. The CDR3 totals 15 residues. CDR1 is MNHEY and CDR2 is SVGEGT in the germline V gene. V lost 5 bases, J lost 7 bases, and 7 bases stayed unmatched. The CDR3 coding sequence is TGTGCCAGCAGTCGTACTAGCGGGAGCGGAAATGAGCAGTTCTTC. Translating gives CASSRTSGSGNEQFF.

The rearrangement uses TRBV15 and TRBJ2-5; D might be TRBD1 (5 bases). This CDR3 is 15 amino acids long. Per the germline V gene, CDR1 is LNHNV and CDR2 is YYDKDF (reference sequence). V dropped 0 bases and J dropped 5 bases, with 13 bases sitting between them. The CDR3 here is CATSRDTGDKETQYF. The CDR3 bases are TGTGCCACCAGCAGAGATACAGGAGATAAGGAGACCCAGTACTTC. Variable domain in full (rest from reference TRBV15 and TRBJ2-5): DAMVIQNPRYQVTQFGKPVTLSCSQTLNHNVMYWYQQKSSQAPKLLFHYYDKDFNNEADTPDNFQSRRPNTSFCFLDIRSPGLGDTAMYLCATSRDTGDKETQYFGPGTRLLVL.

This clonotype was counted only a few times. The V and J genes are TRBV19 and TRBJ2-7, with 9 bases fitting TRBD2. Germline V gene lookup returns CDR1 LNHDA and CDR2 SQIVND (reference sequence). With 8 bases clipped from V and 5 bases from J, the junction kept 10 bases outside the gene matches. CDR3 length: 14 residues. CDR3 sequence reads: CASAPGLARHEQYF. CDR3 nucleotide sequence: TGTGCCAGTGCCCCGGGACTAGCTCGGCACGAGCAGTACTTC. Combining the CDR3 with reference TRBV19 and TRBJ2-7 gives the whole variable domain DGGITQSPKYLFRKEGQNVTLSCEQNLNHDAMYWYRQDPGQGLRLIYYSQIVNDFQKGDIAEGYSVSREKKESFPLTVTSAQKNPTAFYLCASAPGLARHEQYFGPGTRLTVT.

This clonotype was seen at least ten times. J is TRBJ2-7 and V is TRBV7-2; the D is unclear. CDR3 size: 14 residues. V was clipped by 5 bases and J by 0 bases, with 11 bases between them. Germline V gene lookup returns CDR1 SGHTA and CDR2 FQGNSA. This chain's CDR3 is CASSPRLVSYEQYF. CDR3 DNA sequence: TGTGCCAGCAGCCCCCGACTCGTCTCCTACGAGCAGTACTTC.

In its sample, this clonotype was seen many times. V is TRBV4-3 and J is TRBJ1-2; 7 bases map to TRBD1. The ends lost 4 bases at V and 4 bases at J; junction bases unmatched: 3. The CDR3 extends over 13 amino acids. The germline V gene has CDR1 LGHNA and CDR2 YSLEER. The CDR3 region is CASSPTGIYGYTF. The CDR3 DNA follows: TGCGCCAGCAGCCCGACAGGGATCTATGGCTACACCTTC.

The chain links TRBV10-3 to TRBJ1-2, with TRBD1 as a possible D gene (5 bases). V dropped 5 bases and J dropped 6 bases, with 22 bases sitting between them. In germline, CDR1 is ENHRY, CDR2 SYGVKD. CDR3 size: 16 residues. CDR3 DNA sequence: TGTGCCATCAGTACGACAGACAAACCCTCCGGAGATGGCTACACCTTC. Its translation is CAISTTDKPSGDGYTF.

The chain carries TRBV6-2 or TRBV6-3 and TRBJ2-6; TRBD1 aligns across 7 bases. The length of the CDR3 is 17 residues. Germline V CDR1 and CDR2: MNHEY, SVGEGT. V dropped 6 bases and J dropped 0; count of bases not matched to a gene: 8. The CDR3 bases are TGTGCCAGCAGATCGGGACAGAGGTTCTCTGGGGCCAACGTCCTGACTTTC. Translated, it gives CASRSGQRFSGANVLTF.

This clonotype was found a few times. The V and J genes are TRBV19 and TRBJ2-4, with D possibly matching TRBD1 (5 bases). Trimming stripped 5 bases from V and 3 bases from J, with 11 bases between. Germline loops: CDR1 LNHDA, CDR2 SQIVND (reference sequence). CDR3 length: 14 amino acids. This CDR3 reads CASSPPGLKNIQYF. CDR3 in DNA: TGTGCCAGTAGTCCTCCAGGGCTCAAAAACATTCAGTACTTC.

This clonotype came up many times. V is TRBV7-2 and J is TRBJ1-6, with D perhaps TRBD1 (5 bases). Germline CDR1 is SGHTA and CDR2 is FQGNSA. The V gene lost 5 bases and the J gene lost 4 bases, with 21 bases spanning the gap. This CDR3 comprises 18 residues. CDR3 in amino acids: CASSREARGTGYNSPLHF. CDR3 nucleotide sequence: TGTGCCAGCAGCCGTGAGGCTCGGGGGACGGGGTATAATTCACCCCTCCACTTT.

This clonotype has ten or more counts. V gene TRBV7-2 combines with J gene TRBJ1-3; D gene uncertain. Trimming pared 5 bases from V and 0 bases from J, leaving 14 bases between. This CDR3 region has 16 residues. CDR1 SGHTA and CDR2 FQGNSA come from the germline V gene. The CDR3 sequence: CASSRARPSSGNTIYF. The CDR3 DNA reads as TGTGCCAGCAGCCGTGCGAGGCCAAGCTCTGGAAACACCATATATTTT.

This clonotype was seen repeatedly, ten times or more. Here the CDR3 DNA reads TGTGCCAGCAGCTTACAGGGTACCTCTGGGGCCAACGTCCTGACTTTC. Translated, it gives CASSLQGTSGANVLTF. The chain recombines TRBV7-2 with TRBJ2-6; D perhaps matches TRBD1 (5 bases). The CDR3 runs to 16 residues. Germline CDR1 is SGHTA and CDR2 is FQGNSA. V was shortened by 2 bases and J by 0 bases, with 8 bases between the two germline ends.

This clonotype was detected ten times or more. The chain has TRBV9 and TRBJ2-7; TRBD2 matches at 14 bases. Trimming cost V 1 base and J 5 bases; bases outside gene matches: 5. The CDR3 is 16 amino acids. Germline assignment: CDR1 SGDLS and CDR2 YYNGEE. CDR3 protein: CASSVLTGLAGDEQYF. The DNA for the CDR3 is TGTGCCAGCAGCGTACTAACGGGACTAGCGGGGGACGAGCAGTACTTC.

The J gene is TRBJ2-1, the V gene TRBV30; D is unclear. Germline assignment: CDR1 GTSNPN and CDR2 SVGIG (reference sequence). V lost 2 bases to trimming and J lost 9 bases, with 8 bases between them. The CDR3 is 11 amino acids. The CDR3 sequence: CAWSFWGEQFF. Written as DNA, the CDR3 is TGTGCCTGGAGTTTCTGGGGTGAGCAGTTCTTC.

The rearrangement joins TRBV18 to TRBJ1-1, with TRBD1 matching over 7 bases. The V gene's germline CDR1 is KGHSH and CDR2 LQKENI. Trimming took 2 bases from V and 3 from J; bases not matched to a gene: 6. The CDR3 consists of 15 residues. The CDR3 DNA reads as TGTGCCAGCTCACCAACGAGGGGGCGAGACACTGAAGCTTTCTTT. This sequence encodes CASSPTRGRDTEAFF. Full variable domain (outside the CDR3, taken from reference TRBV18 and TRBJ1-1): NAGVMQNPRHLVRRRGQEARLRCSPMKGHSHVYWYRQLPEEGLKFMVYLQKENIIDESGMPKERFSAEFPKEGPSILRIQQVVRGDSAAYFCASSPTRGRDTEAFFGQGTRLTVV.

V and J are TRBV25-1 and TRBJ1-2; D not resolved. V was clipped by 0 bases and J by 14 bases, with 10 bases between them. Germline V gives CDR1 MGHDK, CDR2 SYGVNS. The CDR3 runs to 11 residues. CDR3: CASSEYRLWTF. The CDR3 DNA reads TGTGCCAGCAGTGAATACAGACTCTGGACCTTC.

This chain connects TRBV7-6 to TRBJ2-7, with D tentatively TRBD1 (8 bases). V was clipped by 8 bases and J by 3 bases, with 26 bases between them. Germline assignment: CDR1 SGHVS and CDR2 FNYEAQ. This CDR3 comprises 17 residues. The CDR3: CASRAGVQGVRIYEQYF. CDR3 coding DNA: TGTGCCAGCCGGGCGGGGGTACAGGGGGTAAGGATCTACGAGCAGTACTTC.

CDR3 in amino acids: CAWSDRDKEQYF. The DNA for the CDR3 is TGTGCCTGGAGTGACAGGGATAAAGAGCAGTACTTC. This chain connects TRBV30 to TRBJ2-7, with D possibly being TRBD1 (6 bases). There are 12 residues in the CDR3. Trimming took 1 base from V and 7 from J, leaving 11 bases between them. Germline V gene data show CDR1 as GTSNPN and CDR2 as SVGIG (reference sequence).

Many counts were recorded for this clonotype. The chain is built from TRBV7-2 and TRBJ1-1; TRBD1 might be the D (5 bases). The V end was cut by 8 bases, the J end by 2 bases, with 18 bases between. Germline lookup yields CDR1 SGHTA and CDR2 FQGNSA. The CDR3 has 15 residues. The CDR3 protein is CASARGAVTNTEAFF. The CDR3 coding sequence is TGTGCCAGCGCCCGAGGGGCGGTGACCAACACTGAAGCTTTCTTT.

This clonotype was counted at least ten times. The gene calls are TRBV7-2 and TRBJ2-5; tentatively, D is TRBD1 or TRBD2 (5 bases each). This CDR3 contains 13 residues. Per the germline V gene, CDR1 is SGHTA and CDR2 is FQGNSA. V was clipped by 5 bases and J by 2 bases, with 9 bases between them. CDR3 loop: CASSTGRQETQYF. The CDR3 nucleotides are TGTGCCAGCAGCACGGGACGTCAAGAGACCCAGTACTTC.

There are many counts of this clonotype. The chain is built from TRBV7-2 and TRBJ1-2; D is uncertain. V was cut by 5 bases and J by 7 bases, with 17 bases left in between. The CDR3 consists of 14 residues. The germline gives CDR1 SGHTA, CDR2 FQGNSA. In DNA form, the CDR3 reads TGTGCCAGCAGCGTATATAGACGGGCCGGTGGCTACACCTTC. Translating gives CASSVYRRAGGYTF.

This clonotype showed up just a few times. The chain joins TRBV6-1 to TRBJ2-5; D gene unclear. V was clipped by 5 bases and J by 5 bases, with 6 bases between them. Germline CDR1 reads MNHNS; CDR2 reads SASEGT. The CDR3 runs to 11 residues. CDR3 sequence reads: CASSYTETQYF. Here the CDR3 DNA reads TGTGCCAGCAGTTACACCGAGACCCAGTACTTC.